The 3 T cell receptor beta chains below come from one sample, sequenced in a study of prognosis after radiotherapy for stage I lung cancer. From genomic DNA, two-round multiplex PCR was used to amplify TCR beta CDR3. Primers targeting each individual TRBV and TRBJ gene were applied in first-round PCR. TCRdb reanalysed the multiplex PCR reads using MiXCR and keeps one entry per CDR3 protein. The repertoire has approximately 18,000 distinct CDR3 sequences, 50% of them found once; the top ten carry approximately 32%. Source: PBMCs, taken before or after stereotactic body radiation therapy (not recorded which). The receptors originated from a donor aged 50 or older with non-small cell lung cancer.

The chain uses TRBV27 and TRBJ1-2, with a weak D call TRBD1 (6 bases). Trimming stripped 1 base from V and 3 bases from J, with 18 bases between. Germline V gives CDR1 MNHEY, CDR2 SMNVEV (reference sequence). The CDR3 covers 17 residues. CDR3: CASSLYSPGVADYGYTF. The CDR3 nucleotides read TGTGCCAGCAGTTTATATAGTCCAGGGGTAGCGGACTATGGCTACACCTTC.

This clonotype was counted ten times or more. The V call is TRBV7-9, the J call TRBJ1-1; D remains unclear. The germline V and J ends were trimmed by 5 bases and 5 bases, with 6 bases remaining between them. This CDR3 comprises 11 residues. Germline-derived CDR1 and CDR2 are SEHNR and FQNEAQ (reference sequence). The CDR3 region has the DNA TGTGCCAGCAGCGGTGGGACTGAAGCTTTCTTT. Its translation is CASSGGTEAFF.

This clonotype has at least ten counts. Germline is not matched at one junction end, which may reflect a read error. The chain joins TRBV27 to TRBJ2-6, with no clear D. The germline gives CDR1 MNHEY, CDR2 SMNVEV (reference sequence). The CDR3 runs 17 residues. The CDR3 is CVSSLSYRPAGANVLTF. The CDR3 coding sequence is TGTGTCAGCAGTTTATCGTACCGCCCAGCTGGGGCCAACGTCCTGACTTTC.